These T cell receptor beta chains were read from a single sample in a study of blood T cell repertoires in COVID-19. TCRdb's table, derived via immunoSEQ multiplex PCR, lists solely in-frame clones and lacks some. The data show 65,000 to 75,000 clones, around 74% seen once. The sample consisted of peripheral blood. These receptors all come from a man aged 70 or older with acute or convalescent COVID-19. The CDR3 runs from the conserved cysteine through the conserved F or W. D genes are given only for firm matches. The size entry is marked missing in some rows and otherwise reads once, few, many or a size class.

j_gene: TRBJ2-7
d_gene: TRBD2
v_gene: TRBV6-5
abundance: NA
CDR3aa: CASSSLGGGEQYF
CDR3nt: TGTGCCAGCAGCTCACTCGGGGGGGGAGAGCAGTACTTC

j_gene: TRBJ2-7
d_gene: TRBD1
v_gene: TRBV5-1
abundance: few
CDR3aa: CASSVMGQAYEQYF
CDR3nt: TGCGCCAGCAGCGTGATGGGACAGGCGTACGAGCAGTACTTC

j_gene: TRBJ2-7
d_gene: TRBD2
v_gene: TRBV5-6
abundance: NA
CDR3aa: CASSRGLAGVGEQYF
CDR3nt: TGTGCCAGCAGCAGGGGACTAGCGGGAGTCGGCGAGCAGTACTTC

j_gene: TRBJ2-1
d_gene: NA
v_gene: TRBV29-1
abundance: NA
CDR3aa: CSARAPGGYNEQFF
CDR3nt: TGCAGCGCCCGGGCCCCCGGAGGGTACAATGAGCAGTTCTTC

j_gene: TRBJ2-1
d_gene: TRBD1
v_gene: TRBV19
abundance: few
CDR3aa: CASSMETGSYSEQFF
CDR3nt: TGTGCCAGTAGTATGGAGACAGGGAGTTATAGTGAGCAGTTCTTC

j_gene: TRBJ1-1
d_gene: NA
v_gene: TRBV15
abundance: NA
CDR3aa: CATSKAGWGTEAFF
CDR3nt: TGTGCCACCAGCAAAGCGGGGTGGGGCACTGAAGCTTTCTTT

j_gene: TRBJ2-3
d_gene: NA
v_gene: TRBV3-1/TRBV3-2
abundance: NA
CDR3aa: CASSWPGITDTQYF
CDR3nt: TGTGCCAGCAGCTGGCCGGGAATTACAGATACGCAGTATTTT

j_gene: TRBJ2-5
d_gene: TRBD2
v_gene: TRBV5-4
abundance: NA
CDR3aa: CASSLSGRQETQYF
CDR3nt: TGTGCCAGCAGCTTGAGCGGGAGACAAGAGACCCAGTACTTC

j_gene: TRBJ2-7
d_gene: TRBD2
v_gene: TRBV4-3
abundance: NA
CDR3aa: CASSQAHSTSGVREQYF
CDR3nt: TGCGCCAGCAGCCAAGCTCATAGTACTAGCGGGGTACGGGAGCAGTACTTC

j_gene: TRBJ2-7
d_gene: TRBD2
v_gene: TRBV5-1
abundance: NA
CDR3aa: CASSPRTSGTSYEQYF
CDR3nt: TGCGCCAGCAGTCCAAGGACTAGCGGGACGTCCTACGAGCAGTACTTC

j_gene: TRBJ2-5
d_gene: TRBD2
v_gene: TRBV7-9
abundance: NA
CDR3aa: CASSLGHEASGSRETQYF
CDR3nt: TGTGCCAGCAGCTTAGGTCACGAGGCTAGCGGGAGTAGGGAGACCCAGTACTTC

j_gene: TRBJ2-1
d_gene: NA
v_gene: TRBV3-1/TRBV3-2
abundance: NA
CDR3aa: CASSPPGRDTYNEQFF
CDR3nt: TGTGCCAGCAGCCCTCCCGGAAGGGACACCTACAATGAGCAGTTCTTC

j_gene: TRBJ1-1
d_gene: NA
v_gene: TRBV11-3
abundance: NA
CDR3aa: CASSLTEDTEAFF
CDR3nt: TGTGCCAGCAGTCTCACAGAAGACACTGAAGCTTTCTTT

j_gene: TRBJ2-1
d_gene: NA
v_gene: TRBV18
abundance: many
CDR3aa: CASSLGLPPRDEQFF
CDR3nt: TGTGCCAGCTCACTCGGACTCCCTCCGAGAGATGAGCAGTTCTTC

j_gene: TRBJ2-2
d_gene: NA
v_gene: TRBV24-1
abundance: few
CDR3aa: CATSVEVTGELFF
CDR3nt: TGTGCCACCAGCGTGGAGGTCACCGGGGAGCTGTTTTTT

j_gene: TRBJ1-4
d_gene: NA
v_gene: TRBV9
abundance: NA
CDR3aa: CASSVGQGAEKLFF
CDR3nt: TGTGCCAGCAGCGTAGGGCAGGGTGCCGAAAAACTGTTTTTT

j_gene: TRBJ2-1
d_gene: TRBD2
v_gene: TRBV6-1
abundance: NA
CDR3aa: CASSERLAGTLYNEQFF
CDR3nt: TGTGCCAGCAGTGAGCGACTAGCGGGGACCCTCTACAATGAGCAGTTCTTC

j_gene: TRBJ1-1
d_gene: TRBD1
v_gene: TRBV4-3
abundance: NA
CDR3aa: CASSQGDRGDKLNTEAFF
CDR3nt: TGCGCCAGCAGCCAGGGGGACAGGGGGGATAAGCTGAACACTGAAGCTTTCTTT

j_gene: TRBJ2-1
d_gene: TRBD2
v_gene: TRBV9
abundance: NA
CDR3aa: CASSASGTSGWGINEQFF
CDR3nt: TGTGCCAGCAGCGCCTCCGGGACTAGCGGGTGGGGGATCAATGAGCAGTTCTTC

j_gene: TRBJ2-3
d_gene: NA
v_gene: TRBV3-1/TRBV3-2
abundance: NA
CDR3aa: CASSQVRDTQYF
CDR3nt: TGTGCCAGCAGCCAAGTTAGAGATACGCAGTATTTT

j_gene: TRBJ1-3
d_gene: NA
v_gene: TRBV6-1
abundance: NA
CDR3aa: CASSERGGNTIYF
CDR3nt: TGTGCCAGCAGTGAACGGGGTGGAAACACCATATATTTT

j_gene: TRBJ1-1
d_gene: NA
v_gene: TRBV28
abundance: NA
CDR3aa: CASSRGGVTEAFF
CDR3nt: TGTGCCAGCAGCCGAGGGGGAGTCACTGAAGCTTTCTTT

j_gene: TRBJ2-7
d_gene: NA
v_gene: TRBV5-4
abundance: once
CDR3aa: CASSLAGLHEQYF
CDR3nt: TGTGCCAGCAGCCTTGCAGGGTTACACGAGCAGTACTTC

j_gene: TRBJ2-1
d_gene: NA
v_gene: TRBV7-3
abundance: NA
CDR3aa: CASSQQYNEQFF
CDR3nt: TGTGCCAGCAGCCAACAGTACAATGAGCAGTTCTTC

j_gene: TRBJ2-6
d_gene: TRBD2
v_gene: TRBV5-6
abundance: NA
CDR3aa: CASIPEGGEANVLTF
CDR3nt: TGTGCCAGCATACCCGAGGGAGGGGAGGCCAACGTCCTGACTTTC

j_gene: TRBJ1-1
d_gene: NA
v_gene: TRBV7-2
abundance: few
CDR3aa: CASSPAGSGTEAFF
CDR3nt: TGTGCCAGCAGCCCCGCTGGGTCAGGCACTGAAGCTTTCTTT

j_gene: TRBJ2-3
d_gene: NA
v_gene: TRBV7-9
abundance: NA
CDR3aa: CASSPTGGLSTDTQYF
CDR3nt: TGTGCCAGCAGCCCCACGGGGGGCCTCAGCACAGATACGCAGTATTTT

j_gene: TRBJ2-2
d_gene: NA
v_gene: TRBV5-6
abundance: NA
CDR3aa: CASSLSPGTPNTGELFF
CDR3nt: TGTGCCAGCAGCTTGAGCCCCGGGACACCCAACACCGGGGAGCTGTTTTTT

j_gene: TRBJ1-2
d_gene: TRBD1
v_gene: TRBV7-8
abundance: NA
CDR3aa: CASSLDRGLRDGYTF
CDR3nt: TGTGCCAGCAGCTTAGACAGGGGGCTGAGGGATGGCTACACCTTC

j_gene: TRBJ2-5
d_gene: NA
v_gene: TRBV24-1
abundance: NA
CDR3aa: CATSDLTVSQETQYF
CDR3nt: TGTGCCACCAGTGATCTTACAGTATCGCAAGAGACCCAGTACTTC

j_gene: TRBJ2-7
d_gene: NA
v_gene: TRBV20-1
abundance: NA
CDR3aa: CSASAGPYEQYF
CDR3nt: TGCAGTGCTAGTGCAGGCCCCTACGAGCAGTACTTC

j_gene: TRBJ2-5
d_gene: TRBD1
v_gene: TRBV27
abundance: NA
CDR3aa: CASSSTGAKTQYF
CDR3nt: TGTGCCAGCAGTTCGACAGGGGCGAAGACCCAGTACTTC

j_gene: TRBJ2-7
d_gene: NA
v_gene: TRBV12-3/TRBV12-4
abundance: once
CDR3aa: CASSSGFAGEQYF
CDR3nt: TGTGCCAGCAGTTCGGGATTCGCGGGAGAGCAGTACTTC

j_gene: TRBJ2-3
d_gene: NA
v_gene: TRBV19
abundance: few
CDR3aa: CASSSRRGDTQYF
CDR3nt: TGTGCCAGTAGTTCCCGCCGGGGAGATACGCAGTATTTT

j_gene: TRBJ1-2
d_gene: NA
v_gene: TRBV7-2
abundance: NA
CDR3aa: CASSSTGPYGYTF
CDR3nt: TGTGCCAGCAGCTCGACAGGACCCTATGGCTACACCTTC

j_gene: TRBJ1-2
d_gene: NA
v_gene: TRBV18
abundance: NA
CDR3aa: CASSPGRENYGYTF
CDR3nt: TGTGCCAGCTCACCTGGCAGGGAAAACTATGGCTACACCTTC

j_gene: TRBJ2-7
d_gene: NA
v_gene: TRBV12-3/TRBV12-4
abundance: NA
CDR3aa: CASSLEEYEQYF
CDR3nt: TGTGCCAGCAGTTTGGAGGAGTACGAGCAGTACTTC

j_gene: TRBJ2-3
d_gene: TRBD2
v_gene: TRBV5-1
abundance: few
CDR3aa: CASRPGLAGVSTDTQYF
CDR3nt: TGCGCCAGCAGACCGGGACTAGCGGGAGTTAGCACAGATACGCAGTATTTT

j_gene: TRBJ1-4
d_gene: TRBD1
v_gene: TRBV7-8
abundance: NA
CDR3aa: CASSLEGGQATVREKLFF
CDR3nt: TGTGCCAGCAGCTTAGAGGGAGGACAGGCAACGGTTCGAGAAAAACTGTTTTTT

j_gene: TRBJ1-1
d_gene: TRBD1
v_gene: TRBV27
abundance: NA
CDR3aa: CASSSRQGGLSAEAFF
CDR3nt: TGTGCCAGCAGTTCGCGACAGGGGGGTTTAAGTGCTGAAGCTTTCTTT

j_gene: TRBJ2-7
d_gene: TRBD2
v_gene: TRBV28
abundance: NA
CDR3aa: CASRKGLAGVRYEQYF
CDR3nt: TGTGCCAGCCGGAAAGGGCTAGCGGGAGTCAGGTACGAGCAGTACTTC

j_gene: TRBJ2-7
d_gene: NA
v_gene: TRBV3-1/TRBV3-2
abundance: once
CDR3aa: CASSQDPDYEQYF
CDR3nt: TGTGCCAGCAGCCAAGATCCAGATTACGAGCAGTACTTC

j_gene: TRBJ2-2
d_gene: NA
v_gene: TRBV2
abundance: few
CDR3aa: CASKGTLNTGELFF
CDR3nt: TGTGCCAGCAAAGGGACACTGAACACCGGGGAGCTGTTTTTT

j_gene: TRBJ2-3
d_gene: NA
v_gene: TRBV10-3
abundance: NA
CDR3aa: CAISESAETLTDTQYF
CDR3nt: TGTGCCATCAGTGAGTCGGCGGAGACCCTCACAGATACGCAGTATTTT